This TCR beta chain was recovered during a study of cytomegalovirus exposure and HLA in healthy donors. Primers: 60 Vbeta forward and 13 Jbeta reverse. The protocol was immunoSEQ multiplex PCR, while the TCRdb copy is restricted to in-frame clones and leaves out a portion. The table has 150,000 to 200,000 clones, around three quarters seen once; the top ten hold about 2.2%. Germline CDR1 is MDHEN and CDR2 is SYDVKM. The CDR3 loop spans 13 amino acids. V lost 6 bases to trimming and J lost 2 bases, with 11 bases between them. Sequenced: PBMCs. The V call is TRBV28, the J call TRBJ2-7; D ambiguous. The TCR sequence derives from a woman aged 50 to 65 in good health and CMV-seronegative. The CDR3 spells CASRPGGAYEQYF. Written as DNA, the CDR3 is TGTGCCAGCAGGCCGGGTGGAGCCTACGAGCAGTACTTC.